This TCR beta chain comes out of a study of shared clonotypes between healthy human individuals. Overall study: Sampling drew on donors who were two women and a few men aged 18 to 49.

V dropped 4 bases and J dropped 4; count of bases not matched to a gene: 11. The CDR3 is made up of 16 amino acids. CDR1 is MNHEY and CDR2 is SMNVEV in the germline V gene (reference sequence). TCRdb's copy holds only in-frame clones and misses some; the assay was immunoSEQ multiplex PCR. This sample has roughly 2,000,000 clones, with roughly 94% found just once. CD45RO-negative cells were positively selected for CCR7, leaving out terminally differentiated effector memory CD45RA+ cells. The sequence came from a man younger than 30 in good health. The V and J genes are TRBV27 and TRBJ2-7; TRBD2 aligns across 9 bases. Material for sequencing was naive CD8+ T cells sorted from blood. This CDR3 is CASSYSSGVSLYEQYF. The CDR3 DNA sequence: TGTGCCAGCAGTTATTCTAGCGGGGTCTCCCTTTACGAGCAGTACTTC.